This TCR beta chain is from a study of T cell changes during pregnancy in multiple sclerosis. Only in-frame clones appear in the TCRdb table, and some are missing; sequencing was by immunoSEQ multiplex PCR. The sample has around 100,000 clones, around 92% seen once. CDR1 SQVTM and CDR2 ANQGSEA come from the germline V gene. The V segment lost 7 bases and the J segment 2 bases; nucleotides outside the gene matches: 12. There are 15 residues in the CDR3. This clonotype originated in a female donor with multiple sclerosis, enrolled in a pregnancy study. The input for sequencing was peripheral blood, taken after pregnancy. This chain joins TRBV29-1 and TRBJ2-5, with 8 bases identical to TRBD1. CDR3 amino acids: CSAGRTGTYQETQYF. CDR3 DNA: TGCAGCGCCGGCCGGACAGGGACCTATCAAGAGACCCAGTACTTC.